These 32 T cell receptor beta chains share one sample of origin, sequenced in a study of T cell repertoires in cytomegalovirus infection. Via MiXCR, TCRdb re-called the reads, giving one row per CDR3 protein. The table shows 300,000 to 400,000 distinct CDR3 sequences, with roughly 20% occurring only once. Sequencing was performed on PBMCs. The receptors were sampled from a human donor in good health (CMV status not recorded). Some clones in this sample may be carry-over from other donors' samples.

This clonotype occurred many times. The gene calls are TRBV15 and TRBJ2-6; 10 bases map to TRBD2. The ends lost 5 bases at V and 0 bases at J; junction bases unmatched: 7. CDR3 size: 18 residues. From germline, CDR1 is LNHNV and CDR2 YYDKDF (reference sequence). The CDR3 DNA sequence: TGTGCCACCAGCCCCAGCCAGCGGGAGGGCTCTGGGGCCAACGTCCTGACTTTC. Amino acids: CATSPSQREGSGANVLTF.

The table lists this clonotype with a few counts. This rearrangement joins TRBV27 to TRBJ1-1; the match to TRBD1 covers 7 bases. This CDR3 region has 13 residues. Germline trimming cut 8 bases from V and 4 bases from J; bases unmatched to any gene: 7. Looked up from germline, CDR1 is MNHEY and CDR2 is SMNVEV (reference sequence). CDR3 residues: CASQGQALTEAFF. CDR3 in DNA: TGTGCCAGCCAAGGACAGGCCCTCACTGAAGCTTTCTTT.

Many counts were recorded for this clonotype. This chain connects TRBV12-3 or TRBV12-4 to TRBJ2-3; 8 positions agree with TRBD1. The V segment lost 6 bases and the J segment 3 bases; nucleotides outside the gene matches: 11. The CDR3 loop spans 16 amino acids. CDR3 nucleotide sequence: TGTGCCAGCAGACCCAGGGGGCTAGGTGGGACAGATACGCAGTATTTT. Translating gives CASRPRGLGGTDTQYF.

This rearrangement joins TRBV27 to TRBJ2-7, with D uncertain. The CDR3 totals 14 residues. From germline, CDR1 is MNHEY and CDR2 SMNVEV (reference sequence). V was pared by 6 bases and J by 1 base, with 13 bases between. The CDR3, as DNA: TGTGCCAGCAGCCCTATTCGAGAATCCTACGAGCAGTACTTC. As protein: CASSPIRESYEQYF.

This rearrangement joins TRBV5-6 to TRBJ1-2; 7 bases match TRBD1. The V gene end was trimmed by 0 bases and the J gene end by 5 bases; junction bases not matched to a gene: 10. Germline CDR1 and CDR2: SGHDT and YYEEEE. CDR3 length: 16 residues. The CDR3 loop is CASSLGTGDFEYGYTF. The CDR3 DNA is TGTGCCAGCAGCTTGGGAACAGGGGACTTTGAATATGGCTACACCTTC.

The rearrangement uses TRBV20-1 and TRBJ1-4; 11 bases align to TRBD1. The V and J ends lost 0 bases and 8 bases, in that order; junction bases with no gene match: 8. Per the germline V gene, CDR1 is DFQATT and CDR2 is SNEGSKA (reference sequence). This CDR3 comprises 16 residues. CDR3 DNA: TGCAGTGCTAGAGACTACGGACAGGGGGCGGGGGAAAAACTGTTTTTT. Translation: CSARDYGQGAGEKLFF.

This clonotype was detected many times. The chain has TRBV7-8 and TRBJ1-2, with 7 positions matching TRBD1. The CDR3 runs to 17 residues. Germline values: CDR1 SGHVS, CDR2 FQNEAQ. The V gene end was trimmed by 4 bases and the J gene end by 0 bases; junction bases not matched to a gene: 11. CDR3 residues: CASSSSGGRIANYGYTF. The CDR3 DNA reads TGTGCCAGCAGCTCCTCAGGGGGGCGGATAGCTAACTATGGCTACACCTTC.

This clonotype was counted only a few times. This chain joins TRBV7-8 and TRBJ2-2, with TRBD2 identical over 10 bases. The V and J ends lost 4 bases and 5 bases, in that order; junction bases with no gene match: 10. Germline V gene data show CDR1 as SGHVS and CDR2 as FQNEAQ. The CDR3 spans 17 residues. CDR3 in DNA: TGTGCCAGCAGCTCTACCCCAGCGGGGGGGCGGACCGGGGAGCTGTTTTTT. Translation gives CASSSTPAGGRTGELFF.

The chain couples TRBV12-3 or TRBV12-4 to TRBJ2-3; D is uncertain. The V end was cut by 3 bases, the J end by 0 bases, with 7 bases between. The CDR3 runs 14 residues. Here the CDR3 DNA reads TGTGCCAGCAGTTTGGAACAGAGCACAGATACGCAGTATTTT. This gives the protein CASSLEQSTDTQYF.

This clonotype was seen a few times. This sequence joins TRBV18 and TRBJ2-1, with TRBD2 matching 14 bases. From germline, CDR1 is KGHSH and CDR2 LQKENI. With V trimmed by 2 bases and J by 3 bases, 6 bases remained unmatched. This CDR3 spans 18 amino acids. In nucleotides, the CDR3 is TGTGCCAGCTCACCAGGGACTAGCGGGGGCCAAATCTACAATGAGCAGTTCTTC. It is translated as CASSPGTSGGQIYNEQFF. Full variable domain (rest looked up from reference TRBV18 and TRBJ2-1): NAGVMQNPRHLVRRRGQEARLRCSPMKGHSHVYWYRQLPEEGLKFMVYLQKENIIDESGMPKERFSAEFPKEGPSILRIQQVVRGDSAAYFCASSPGTSGGQIYNEQFFGPGTRLTVL.

V gene TRBV27 combines with J gene TRBJ1-6; D is undetermined. In germline, CDR1 is MNHEY, CDR2 SMNVEV (reference sequence). The CDR3 consists of 16 residues. V lost 8 bases, J lost 3 bases, and 17 bases lay in between. The CDR3 DNA sequence: TGTGCCAGCGGCCGGGCACCCGTATACTATAATTCACCCCTCCACTTT. Protein product: CASGRAPVYYNSPLHF.

This clonotype has at least ten counts. The chain has TRBV12-3 or TRBV12-4 and TRBJ2-3, with D possibly matching TRBD2 (7 bases). V lost 7 bases and J lost 2, with 19 bases in between. This CDR3 has 16 amino acids. DNA for the CDR3: TGTGCCAGCAATAGGGGGGGGGCTTATCCCACAGATACGCAGTATTTT. Translated: CASNRGGAYPTDTQYF.

In this sample, this clonotype turned up many times. The chain joins TRBV20-1 to TRBJ1-2; maybe TRBD1 (5 bases). Germline CDR1 is DFQATT and CDR2 is SNEGSKA (reference sequence). The ends were cut back, 4 bases at V and 6 bases at J, with 12 bases in the middle. This CDR3 is 12 amino acids long. The CDR3: CSAMVQGDGYTF. CDR3 nucleotide sequence: TGCAGTGCTATGGTCCAGGGCGATGGCTACACCTTC.

This clonotype has just a few counts. This CDR3 is CSAPNWGGGAYNEQFF. As DNA, the CDR3 is TGCAGTGCTCCCAACTGGGGCGGGGGAGCCTACAATGAGCAGTTCTTC. This chain uses TRBV20-1 with TRBJ2-1, with 7 bases matching TRBD2. Germline lookup yields CDR1 DFQATT and CDR2 SNEGSKA (reference sequence). The CDR3 is 16 residues long. J gave up 2 bases and V 5 bases, and 12 bases lay outside the gene matches.

The table lists this clonotype with many counts. V is TRBV7-2 and J is TRBJ2-7, with 7 nucleotides matching TRBD2. The germline CDR1 and CDR2 sequences are SGHTA and FQGNSA. CDR3 size: 14 residues. The V and J ends lost 4 bases and 6 bases, in that order; junction bases with no gene match: 9. The CDR3 region is CASSSSGSYGEQYF. The CDR3 DNA reads as TGTGCCAGCAGCTCTAGCGGTTCCTACGGCGAGCAGTACTTC. The entire variable domain, with the rest obtained from reference TRBV7-2 and TRBJ2-7, is as follows: GAGVSQSPSNKVTEKGKDVELRCDPISGHTALYWYRQSLGQGLEFLIYFQGNSAPDKSGLPSDRFSAERTGGSVSTLTIQRTQQEDSAVYLCASSSSGSYGEQYFGPGTRLTVT.

The chain recombines TRBV12-3 or TRBV12-4 with TRBJ2-7; TRBD2 matches at 13 bases. This CDR3 is 14 amino acids long. V shed 5 bases, J shed 9 bases, and the junction held 7 bases outside the gene matches. Here the CDR3 DNA reads TGTGCCAGCAGTCCGAGGACTAGCGGGAGAAGGCAGTACTTC. It translates to CASSPRTSGRRQYF.

The chain employs TRBV29-1 and TRBJ1-1, with D possibly matching TRBD1 (6 bases). Trimming stripped 6 bases from V and 1 base from J, with 12 bases between. Germline values: CDR1 SQVTM, CDR2 ANQGSEA. The CDR3 length is 13 residues. The CDR3 region has the DNA TGCAGCGTCCAGGGGCGTGGGAACACTGAAGCTTTCTTT. Residues: CSVQGRGNTEAFF.

This clonotype was recorded a few times. The rearrangement joins TRBV7-9 to TRBJ1-2, with D unresolved. CDR3 length equals 12 residues. Trimming shortened V by 7 bases and J by 3 bases, and 9 bases separated the two germline ends. The germline V gene encodes CDR1 SEHNR and CDR2 FQNEAQ (reference sequence). The CDR3 loop reads CASTRTYYGYTF. The CDR3 DNA reads as TGTGCCAGCACCCGAACATACTATGGCTACACCTTC.

There are many counts of this clonotype. The gene calls are TRBV28 and TRBJ1-3; D not resolved. The CDR3 runs to 15 residues. CDR1 is MDHEN and CDR2 is SYDVKM in the germline V gene. The V and J ends lost 8 bases and 1 base respectively, with 15 bases between them. CDR3 sequence reads: CASSSDLISGNTIYF. CDR3 nucleotides: TGTGCCAGCTCCTCAGACCTGATTTCTGGAAACACCATATATTTT.

The gene calls are TRBV11-2 and TRBJ1-2, with a weak D call TRBD1 (5 bases). Trimming cost V 4 bases and J 6 bases, with 9 bases left between them. The CDR3 extends over 12 amino acids. Germline lookup yields CDR1 SGHAT and CDR2 FQNNGV. The CDR3 DNA is TGTGCCAGCAGCTGGGGCGGAGATGGCTACACCTTC. Its protein is CASSWGGDGYTF.

The V gene is TRBV5-5, the J gene TRBJ1-4; no clear D. The CDR3 contains 16 residues. Germline values: CDR1 SGHKS, CDR2 YYEKEE (reference sequence). Trimming left V 2 bases short and J 6 bases short, with 17 bases between. For the CDR3, the DNA is TGTGCCAGCAGCTTTCAAGGGAGGCCCTGGGATGAAAAACTGTTTTTT. Its protein product is CASSFQGRPWDEKLFF.

The chain has TRBV4-3 and TRBJ1-5; D is uncertain. The germline V and J ends were trimmed by 0 bases and 2 bases, with 5 bases remaining between them. The CDR3 runs to 14 residues. Germline V CDR1 and CDR2: LGHNA, YSLEER. The CDR3, as DNA: TGCGCCAGCAGCCAAGATGGGCGCAATCAGCCCCAGCATTTT. Its protein is CASSQDGRNQPQHF.

The chain links TRBV6-2 or TRBV6-3 to TRBJ2-5; 11 bases agree with TRBD2. V lost 5 bases and J lost 5; bases outside the gene matches: 7. The germline gives CDR1 MNHEY, CDR2 SVGEGT. The CDR3 runs to 15 residues. The CDR3 DNA sequence: TGTGCCAGCAGTCTGGGGACTAGCGGAGCGGAGACCCAGTACTTC. Translated: CASSLGTSGAETQYF.

This clonotype was recorded a few times. The chain couples TRBV6-1 to TRBJ2-3; unclear D gene. The CDR3 loop spans 11 amino acids. From germline, CDR1 is MNHNS and CDR2 SASEGT. V was cut by 7 bases and J by 9 bases, with 11 bases left in between. The CDR3 coding sequence is TGTGCCAGCACAAGGGATCGGACGCAGTATTTT. This gives the protein CASTRDRTQYF.

CDR3 DNA: TGCGCCAGCAGCCAAGACAAGGGTACTGAAGCTTTCTTT. It yields the protein CASSQDKGTEAFF. This rearrangement joins TRBV4-1 to TRBJ1-1; D is uncertain. The ends were cut back, 0 bases at V and 5 bases at J, with 7 bases in the middle. This CDR3 spans 13 amino acids. In germline, CDR1 is MGHRA, CDR2 YSYEKL.

This clonotype was detected ten times or more. The V gene is TRBV2, the J gene TRBJ2-3; possible D gene TRBD2, 5 bases. The CDR3 contains 12 residues. Trimming removed 6 bases from V and 4 bases from J, with 8 bases in between. Germline V gene lookup returns CDR1 SNHLY and CDR2 FYNNEI. In nucleotides, the CDR3 is TGTGCCAGCAGACTAGTGGCAGATACGCAGTATTTT. Its protein is CASRLVADTQYF.

About this clonotype: The junction shows a germline mismatch at one end, possibly a read error. The chain joins TRBV6-2 or TRBV6-3 to TRBJ2-7; D is possibly TRBD1 (5 bases). The germline V gene encodes CDR1 MNHEY and CDR2 SVGEGT. The CDR3 loop spans 17 amino acids. CDR3 sequence (DNA): TGTGCCGGCAGTTACTCGATAGGGGAAGCTCCTTCCTACGAGCAGTACTTC. This encodes CAGSYSIGEAPSYEQYF.

The V and J genes are TRBV2 and TRBJ2-3; unclear D gene. Germline CDR1 and CDR2: SNHLY and FYNNEI. The CDR3 runs to 15 residues. V lost 3 bases to trimming and J lost 0 bases, with 10 bases between them. Here the CDR3 DNA reads TGTGCCAGCAGTGACCCCCGCCATAGCACAGATACGCAGTATTTT. Protein sequence: CASSDPRHSTDTQYF.

This clonotype was counted only a few times. The V and J genes are TRBV7-2 and TRBJ2-5; 12 bases agree with TRBD1. Trimming took 6 bases from V and 5 from J; bases not matched to a gene: 10. The CDR3 is made up of 16 amino acids. Germline lookup yields CDR1 SGHTA and CDR2 FQGNSA. In nucleotides, the CDR3 is TGTGCCAGCAGAGAGACCGGGACAGGGGGCAAGGAGACCCAGTACTTC. It yields the protein CASRETGTGGKETQYF.

In its sample, this clonotype was seen many times. The chain uses TRBV7-6 and TRBJ2-3, with D possibly called TRBD1 or TRBD2 (6 bases each). This CDR3 is built from 13 residues. CDR1 SGHVS and CDR2 FNYEAQ come from the germline V gene. V dropped 5 bases and J dropped 6 bases, with 12 bases sitting between them. The DNA for the CDR3 is TGTGCCAGCAGCGTGGAAGGGGGGGATACGCAGTATTTT. It is translated as CASSVEGGDTQYF.

The chain uses TRBV5-4 and TRBJ2-1; no clear D gene. The length of the CDR3 is 12 residues. The germline gives CDR1 SGHNT, CDR2 YYREEE (reference sequence). Trimming stripped 2 bases from V and 14 bases from J, with 14 bases between. The CDR3 protein is CASSFLTGPKFF. The CDR3 coding sequence is TGTGCCAGCAGCTTCCTAACGGGCCCCAAGTTCTTC.

V usage is TRBV20-1 and J usage is TRBJ1-5, with D possibly matching TRBD1 (5 bases). Trimming shortened V by 6 bases and J by 0 bases, and 18 bases separated the two germline ends. Germline V gene sequence: CDR1 DFQATT, CDR2 SNEGSKA (reference sequence). The length of the CDR3 is 16 residues. The CDR3, as DNA: TGCAGTGCAACAAGTGCCGGGGACTTTAGCAATCAGCCCCAGCATTTT. This codes for CSATSAGDFSNQPQHF.